This T cell receptor (beta chain) was sequenced for a study of T cell responses to AZD1222 COVID-19 vaccine. Study observations and caveats: The study found vaccine-associated CD4 TCRs spanning spike, dominant at 160-218 and 743-854. Among AZD1222 vaccinees, only 5 to 7 were seropositive at baseline. Among the donors, most were white British and more were female, and clonal diversity was possibly underestimated.

Repertoires were generated with immunoSEQ multiplex PCR, while TCRdb's copy carries only in-frame clones and drops some. The sample records approximately 43,000 clones, approximately 89% being singletons. J gave up 5 bases and V 5 bases, and 13 bases lay outside the gene matches. CDR1 MDHEN and CDR2 SYDVKM come from the germline V gene. The CDR3 contains 16 residues. Second-dose groups at about 4 or about 12 weeks were pooled. Points on this clone: Its antigen is not identified.

The rearrangement joins TRBV28 to TRBJ2-5, with 8 positions matching TRBD2. Specimen: peripheral blood, collected 28 days after the second AZD1222 dose. The clonotype was recovered from an adult who received the AZD1222 COVID-19 vaccine. The CDR3 here is CASSPIAGREAETQYF. CDR3 nucleotide sequence: TGTGCCAGCAGTCCTATAGCGGGGAGGGAAGCGGAGACCCAGTACTTC.